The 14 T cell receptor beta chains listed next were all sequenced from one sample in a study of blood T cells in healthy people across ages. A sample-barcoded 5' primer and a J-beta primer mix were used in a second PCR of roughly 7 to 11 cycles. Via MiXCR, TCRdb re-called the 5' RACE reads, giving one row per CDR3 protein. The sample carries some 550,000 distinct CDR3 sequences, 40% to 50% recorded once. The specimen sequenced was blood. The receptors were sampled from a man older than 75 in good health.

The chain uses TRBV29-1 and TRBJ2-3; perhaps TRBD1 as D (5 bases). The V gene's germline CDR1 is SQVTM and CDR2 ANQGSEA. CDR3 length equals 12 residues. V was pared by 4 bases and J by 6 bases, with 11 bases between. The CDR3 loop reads CSVVGASDTQYF. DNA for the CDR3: TGCAGCGTTGTAGGGGCCTCCGATACGCAGTATTTT.

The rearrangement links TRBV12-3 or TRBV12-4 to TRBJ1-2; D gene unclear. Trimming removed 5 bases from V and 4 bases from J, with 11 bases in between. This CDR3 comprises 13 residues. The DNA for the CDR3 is TGTGCCAGCAGTGCCATTGAATTCTATGGCTACACCTTC. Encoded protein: CASSAIEFYGYTF.

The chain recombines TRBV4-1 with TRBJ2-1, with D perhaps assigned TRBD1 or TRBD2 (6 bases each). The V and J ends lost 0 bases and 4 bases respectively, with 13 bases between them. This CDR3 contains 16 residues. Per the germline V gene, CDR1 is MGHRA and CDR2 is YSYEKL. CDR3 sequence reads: CASSQDGQGGYNEQFF. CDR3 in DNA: TGCGCCAGCAGCCAAGATGGCCAAGGGGGGTACAATGAGCAGTTCTTC.

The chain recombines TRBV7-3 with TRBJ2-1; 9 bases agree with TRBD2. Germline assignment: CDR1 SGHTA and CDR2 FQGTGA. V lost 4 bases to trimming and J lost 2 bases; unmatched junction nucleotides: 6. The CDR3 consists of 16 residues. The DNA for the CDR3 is TGTGCCAGCAGCTCACTAGCGGGTGCGGCCTACAATGAGCAGTTCTTC. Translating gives CASSSLAGAAYNEQFF.

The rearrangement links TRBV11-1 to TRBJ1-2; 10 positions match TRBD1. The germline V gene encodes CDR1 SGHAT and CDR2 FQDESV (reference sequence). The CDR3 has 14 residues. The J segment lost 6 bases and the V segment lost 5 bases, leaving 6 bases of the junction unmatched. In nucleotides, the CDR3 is TGTGCCAGCAGCCGGGACAGGGGACCCCATGGCTACACCTTC. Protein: CASSRDRGPHGYTF.

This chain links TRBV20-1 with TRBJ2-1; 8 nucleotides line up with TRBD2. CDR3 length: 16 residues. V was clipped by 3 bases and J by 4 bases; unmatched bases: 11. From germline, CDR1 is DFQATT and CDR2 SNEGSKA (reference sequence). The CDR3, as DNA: TGCAGTGCTAGCGTGTCTACCGGGACTAGATACAATGAGCAGTTCTTC. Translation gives CSASVSTGTRYNEQFF.

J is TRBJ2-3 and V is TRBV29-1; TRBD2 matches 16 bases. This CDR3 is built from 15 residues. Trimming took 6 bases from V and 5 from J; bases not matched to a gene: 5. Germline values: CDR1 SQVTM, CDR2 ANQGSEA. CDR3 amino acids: CSVGTSGGVVDTQYF. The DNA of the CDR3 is TGCAGCGTCGGGACTAGCGGGGGGGTAGTAGATACGCAGTATTTT.

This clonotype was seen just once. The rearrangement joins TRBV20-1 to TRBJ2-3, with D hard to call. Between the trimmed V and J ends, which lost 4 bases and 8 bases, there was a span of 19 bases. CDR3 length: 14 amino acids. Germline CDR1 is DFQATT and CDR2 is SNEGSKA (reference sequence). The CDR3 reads CSATDPGPRATQYF. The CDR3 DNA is TGCAGTGCTACCGACCCCGGGCCACGAGCTACGCAGTATTTT.

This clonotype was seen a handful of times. CDR3 sequence reads: CASSFRQGHNEQFF. DNA of the CDR3: TGTGCCAGCAGCTTCCGACAGGGGCACAATGAGCAGTTCTTC. The chain links TRBV5-6 to TRBJ2-1; 8 positions agree with TRBD1. The CDR3 contains 14 residues. Germline assignment: CDR1 SGHDT and CDR2 YYEEEE. With 2 bases clipped from V and 5 bases from J, the junction kept 3 bases outside the gene matches.

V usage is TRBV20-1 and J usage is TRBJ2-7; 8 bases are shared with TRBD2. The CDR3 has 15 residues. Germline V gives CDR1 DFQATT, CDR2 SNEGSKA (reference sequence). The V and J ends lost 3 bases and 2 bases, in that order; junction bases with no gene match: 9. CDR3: CSARPESGGTYEQYF. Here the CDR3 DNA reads TGCAGTGCTAGGCCAGAGTCGGGAGGGACCTACGAGCAGTACTTC.

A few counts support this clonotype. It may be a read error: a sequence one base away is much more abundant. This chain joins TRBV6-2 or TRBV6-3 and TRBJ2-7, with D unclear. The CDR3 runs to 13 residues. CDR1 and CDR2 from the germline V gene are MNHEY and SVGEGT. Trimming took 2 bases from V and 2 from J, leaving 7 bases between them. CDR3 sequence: CASSYLGPYEQYF. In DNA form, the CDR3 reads TGTGCCAGCAGTTACCTCGGCCCCTACGAGCAGTACTTC.

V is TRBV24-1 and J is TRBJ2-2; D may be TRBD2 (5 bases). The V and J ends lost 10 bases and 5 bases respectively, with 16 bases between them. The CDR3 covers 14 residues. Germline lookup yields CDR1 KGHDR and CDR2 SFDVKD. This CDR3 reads CATQVGVGTGELFF. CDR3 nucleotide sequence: TGTGCCACTCAAGTGGGAGTAGGAACCGGGGAGCTGTTTTTT.

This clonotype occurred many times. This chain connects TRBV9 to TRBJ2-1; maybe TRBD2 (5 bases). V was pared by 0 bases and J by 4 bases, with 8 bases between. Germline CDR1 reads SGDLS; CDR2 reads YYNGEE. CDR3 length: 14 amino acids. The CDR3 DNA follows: TGTGCCAGCAGCGTAGGGGGAGAATACAATGAGCAGTTCTTC. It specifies CASSVGGEYNEQFF.

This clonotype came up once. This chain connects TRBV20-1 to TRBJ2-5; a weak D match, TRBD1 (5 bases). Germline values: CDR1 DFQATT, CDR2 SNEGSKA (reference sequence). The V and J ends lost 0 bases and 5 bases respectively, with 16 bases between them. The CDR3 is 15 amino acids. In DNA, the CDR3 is TGCAGTGCTAGAGATCTCCAGGGTTTGGGCGAGACCCAGTACTTC. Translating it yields CSARDLQGLGETQYF.